These 8 T cell receptor beta chains were sequenced from one sample in a study of PD-L1 blockade in urothelial cancer. The assay was immunoSEQ multiplex PCR, and TCRdb's table has in-frame clones only and misses some. The profile shows about 73,000 clones, about 89% of them singletons. The input for sequencing was PBMCs, taken around atezolizumab (anti-PD-L1) treatment. The receptors originated from a man between 60 and 75 years old with urothelial cancer.

V and J are TRBV4-3 and TRBJ2-7; tentatively, D is TRBD1 (6 bases). The CDR3 is 16 residues long. V lost 1 base to trimming and J lost 2 bases, with 15 bases between them. Germline CDR1 LGHNA, CDR2 YSLEER. CDR3: CASSQGLGTRAYEQYF. CDR3 in DNA: TGCGCCAGCAGCCAAGGACTTGGGACACGAGCCTACGAGCAGTACTTC.

V gene TRBV21-1 combines with J gene TRBJ2-7; TRBD1 is taken as the D call from the table, unchecked against the DNA. TRBV21-1 is recorded as a pseudogene. The CDR3 loop spans 16 amino acids. The CDR3 reads CASSKAHRQGAGEQYF. The CDR3 DNA is TGTGCCAGCAGCAAAGCGCATCGGCAGGGGGCGGGCGAGCAGTACTTC.

This chain links TRBV5-4 with TRBJ1-2; 7 bases line up with TRBD1. The germline V gene encodes CDR1 SGHNT and CDR2 YYREEE (reference sequence). CDR3 length equals 14 residues. The V gene end was trimmed by 4 bases and the J gene end by 8 bases; junction bases not matched to a gene: 11. The CDR3: CASSQRQGRWGYTF. The DNA for the CDR3 is TGTGCCAGCAGCCAAAGACAGGGCCGCTGGGGCTACACCTTC.

The chain recombines TRBV10-3 with TRBJ1-2; a possible D gene is TRBD1 (6 bases). The CDR3 sequence is 13 residues long. Trimming pared 4 bases from V and 4 bases from J, leaving 10 bases between. Germline CDR1 reads ENHRY; CDR2 reads SYGVKD. The CDR3 DNA reads as TGTGCCATCAGTGCACAGGGCACCTATGGCTACACCTTC. Its protein is CAISAQGTYGYTF.

The chain links TRBV7-2 to TRBJ2-6; 7 nucleotides align to TRBD1. The CDR3 covers 17 residues. V dropped 6 bases and J dropped 0; count of bases not matched to a gene: 8. Germline assignment: CDR1 SGHTA and CDR2 FQGNSA. The CDR3 DNA reads as TGTGCCAGCAGGCAACAGGGGAATCTCTCTGGGGCCAACGTCCTGACTTTC. It yields the protein CASRQQGNLSGANVLTF.

The V call is TRBV18, the J call TRBJ2-1; TRBD2 matches at 8 bases. CDR3 length: 16 residues. Germline assignment: CDR1 KGHSH and CDR2 LQKENI. V gave up 4 bases and J gave up 6 bases; unmatched junction bases: 11. As DNA, the CDR3 is TGTGCCAGCTCACGGTACGGGGGGGGACAAATCAATGAGCAGTTCTTC. It is translated as CASSRYGGGQINEQFF.

The V gene is TRBV6-4, the J gene TRBJ2-3, with 12 bases that match TRBD2. With V trimmed by 0 bases and J by 7 bases, 8 bases remained unmatched. Looked up from germline, CDR1 is MRHNA and CDR2 is SNTAGT. CDR3 size: 17 residues. CDR3 DNA sequence: TGTGCCAGCAGTGACTCCTGGACTAGCGGGACTCCCCATACGCAGTATTTT. Amino acids: CASSDSWTSGTPHTQYF.

The rearrangement uses TRBV11-3 and TRBJ2-6, with D possibly matching TRBD2 (6 bases). CDR3 length equals 15 residues. The V end lost 5 bases, the J end lost 0 bases, and 8 bases lay between the germline ends. Germline V lookup: CDR1 SGHNT, CDR2 YENEEA. The CDR3 coding sequence is TGTGCCAGCAGCCAGGGAGGCTCTGGGGCCAACGTCCTGACTTTC. This translates into CASSQGGSGANVLTF.